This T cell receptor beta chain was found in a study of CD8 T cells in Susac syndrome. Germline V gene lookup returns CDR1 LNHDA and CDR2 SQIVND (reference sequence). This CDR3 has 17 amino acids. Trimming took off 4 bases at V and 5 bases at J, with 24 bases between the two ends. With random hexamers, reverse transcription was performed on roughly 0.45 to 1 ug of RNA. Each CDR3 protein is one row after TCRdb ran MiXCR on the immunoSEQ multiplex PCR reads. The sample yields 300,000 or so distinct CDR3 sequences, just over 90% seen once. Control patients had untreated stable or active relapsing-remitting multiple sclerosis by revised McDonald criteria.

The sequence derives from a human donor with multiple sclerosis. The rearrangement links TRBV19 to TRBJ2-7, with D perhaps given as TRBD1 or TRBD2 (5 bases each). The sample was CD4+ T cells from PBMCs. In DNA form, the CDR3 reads TGTGCCAGTAGTACCCAATCCAAACCGGGACCCGGGAACGAGCAGTACTTC. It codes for CASSTQSKPGPGNEQYF.